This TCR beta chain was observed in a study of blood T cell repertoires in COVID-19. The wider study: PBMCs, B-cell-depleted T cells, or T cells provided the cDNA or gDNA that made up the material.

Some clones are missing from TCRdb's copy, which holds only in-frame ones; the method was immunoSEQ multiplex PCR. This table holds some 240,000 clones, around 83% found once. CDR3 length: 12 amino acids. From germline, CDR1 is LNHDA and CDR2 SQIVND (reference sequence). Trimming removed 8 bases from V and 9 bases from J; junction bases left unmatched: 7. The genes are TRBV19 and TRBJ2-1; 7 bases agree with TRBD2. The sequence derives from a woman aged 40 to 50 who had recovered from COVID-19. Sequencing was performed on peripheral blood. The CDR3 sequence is CASARGVGEQFF. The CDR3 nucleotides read TGTGCCAGTGCCCGGGGGGTGGGTGAGCAGTTCTTC. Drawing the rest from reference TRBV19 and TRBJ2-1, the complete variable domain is DGGITQSPKYLFRKEGQNVTLSCEQNLNHDAMYWYRQDPGQGLRLIYYSQIVNDFQKGDIAEGYSVSREKKESFPLTVTSAQKNPTAFYLCASARGVGEQFFGPGTRLTVL.